The sequence of this T cell receptor (beta chain) was determined in a study of spatial heterogeneity in lung cancer (dated by TCRdb to about 2019). Notes on the research overall: Beta-chain transcripts were consistently detected in greater numbers than alpha-chain transcripts, which likely reflected higher beta-chain transcript abundance. In the raw uncorrected reads, each unique combination of TCR and UMI appeared on average more than ten times. The study quantitatively compared TCR alpha and beta repertoires across multiple tumor regions, matched nontumor lung and blood in non-small cell lung cancer. Nonsynonymous mutation counts, determined by whole-exome sequencing of tumor tissue, were related to TCR repertoire features. Both alpha and beta chains were TCR-sequenced in a few hundred tumor regions, 64 matched nontumor lung samples and approximately 50 PBMC samples obtained at surgery.

This specimen's time point label, interpreted: sample taken at primary tumor resection. TCR sequencing used whole RNA extracted from tumor and nontumor lung tissue, or from cryopreserved PBMC samples, without cell sorting. The donors were about 65 patients from the lung TRACERx cohort who had early-stage, untreated non-small cell lung cancer. Patients were selected for TCR sequencing only if sufficient RNA was available from at least two tumor regions. Before selection, tumor and adjacent nontumor lung specimens were reviewed by a lung pathologist. In the germline V gene (reference sequence), CDR1 corresponds to DFQATT and CDR2 to SNEGSKA. V gives up 4 bases and J gives up 4 bases, and the segment between their germline ends measures 14 bases. The CDR3 covers 14 residues, taking in both the cysteine and the phenylalanine. The retained sequence is limited to the CDR3, 42 bases, with the frame set at the first base.

The paper as a whole reports these results and caveats: Confirming at a functional level the hypothesis that regional TCRs recognize regional mutations was considered to require additional single-cell paired TCR alpha and beta sequencing.

Relative to its sample, this clonotype is medium-sized (0.01 to 0.1%). It has no known antigen specificity. No quality values exist for individual bases; no much larger clone is one base distant. Library prep was done by 5' RACE. The instrument was a NextSeq 500. In the TCR library protocol, a unique molecular identifier was attached to each TCR cDNA molecule so that PCR and sequencing errors could be corrected. As for how the authors treated the data: TCR identification, UMI-based error correction and CDR3 extraction were all carried out with Decombinator tools. Expanded TCRs were defined as those above a frequency of 2 per 1,000, corresponding to the top 1% of the tumor frequency distribution. Renyi diversity was calculated using the R vegan package after each repertoire was subsampled 100 times to 5,000 TCRs. CDR3 similarity networks were built from amino acid triplet string-kernel similarity, with CDR3s being connected when pairwise similarity was above 0.82. Using fastp at Q25 and MiXCR, TCRdb reprocessed the public reads and kept productive beta chains. Rows are combined by CDR3 protein, so each entry shows the most common genes and DNA. These V and J calls derive from TCRdb rather than the authors' analysis. The sample has 2,500 to 3,000 distinct CDR3 sequences on record, roughly 12% of them singletons. 37% of the sample is in the top ten clones.

The receptor's source is a male donor with early-stage non-small cell lung cancer. The sample was normal lung tissue next to the tumor, taken at surgery. Here the chain combines TRBV20-1 and TRBJ2-1; a tentative D call is TRBD2 (6 bases match). The CDR3 in this case is CSATPGSRYNEQFF. Read as DNA, the sequence is TGCAGTGCTACCCCCGGGAGTAGGTACAATGAGCAGTTCTTC.